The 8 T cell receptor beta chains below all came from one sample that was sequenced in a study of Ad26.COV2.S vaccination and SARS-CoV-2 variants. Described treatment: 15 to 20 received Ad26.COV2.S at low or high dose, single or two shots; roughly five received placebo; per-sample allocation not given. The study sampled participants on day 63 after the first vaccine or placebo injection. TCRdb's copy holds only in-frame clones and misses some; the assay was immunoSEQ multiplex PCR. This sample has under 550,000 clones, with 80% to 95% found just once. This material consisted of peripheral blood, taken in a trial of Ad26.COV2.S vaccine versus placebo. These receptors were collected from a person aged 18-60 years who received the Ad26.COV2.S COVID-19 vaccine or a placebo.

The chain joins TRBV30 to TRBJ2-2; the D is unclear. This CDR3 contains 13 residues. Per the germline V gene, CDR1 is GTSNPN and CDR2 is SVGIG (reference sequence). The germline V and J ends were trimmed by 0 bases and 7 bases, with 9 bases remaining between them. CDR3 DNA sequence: TGTGCCTGGAGTGTACTTGTAGACGGGGAGCTGTTTTTT. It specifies CAWSVLVDGELFF.

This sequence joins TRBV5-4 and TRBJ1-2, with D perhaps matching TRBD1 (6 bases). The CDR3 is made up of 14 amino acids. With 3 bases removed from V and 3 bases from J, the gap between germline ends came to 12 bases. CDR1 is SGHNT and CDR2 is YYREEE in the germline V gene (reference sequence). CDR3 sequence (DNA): TGTGCCAGCAGCTGGCAGGGGTGGGACTATGGCTACACCTTC. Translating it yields CASSWQGWDYGYTF.

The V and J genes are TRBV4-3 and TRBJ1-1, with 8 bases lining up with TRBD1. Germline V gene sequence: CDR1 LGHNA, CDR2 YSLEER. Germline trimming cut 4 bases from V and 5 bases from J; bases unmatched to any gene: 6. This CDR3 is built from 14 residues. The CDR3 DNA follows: TGCGCCAGCAGCCCCGGACAGGGAAGGACTGAAGCTTTCTTT. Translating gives CASSPGQGRTEAFF.

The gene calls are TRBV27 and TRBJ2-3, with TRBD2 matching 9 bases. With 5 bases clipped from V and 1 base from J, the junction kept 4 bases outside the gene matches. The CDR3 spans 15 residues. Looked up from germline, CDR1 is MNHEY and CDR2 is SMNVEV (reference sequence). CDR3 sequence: CASSPLAGRTDTQYF. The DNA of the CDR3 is TGTGCCAGCAGTCCACTAGCGGGCCGCACAGATACGCAGTATTTT.

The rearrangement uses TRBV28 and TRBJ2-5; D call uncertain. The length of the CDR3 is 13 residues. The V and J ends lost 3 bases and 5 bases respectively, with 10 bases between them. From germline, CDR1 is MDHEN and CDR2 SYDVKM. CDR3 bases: TGTGCCAGCAGTTTTGGTGGTTTTGAGACCCAGTACTTC. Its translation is CASSFGGFETQYF.

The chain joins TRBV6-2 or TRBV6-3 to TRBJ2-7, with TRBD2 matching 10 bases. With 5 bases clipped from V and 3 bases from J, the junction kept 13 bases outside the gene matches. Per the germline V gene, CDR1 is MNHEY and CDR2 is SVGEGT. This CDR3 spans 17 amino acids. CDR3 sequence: CASSQPRTSGIIYEQYF. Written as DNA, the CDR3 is TGTGCCAGCAGTCAGCCTCGAACTAGCGGGATTATCTACGAGCAGTACTTC.

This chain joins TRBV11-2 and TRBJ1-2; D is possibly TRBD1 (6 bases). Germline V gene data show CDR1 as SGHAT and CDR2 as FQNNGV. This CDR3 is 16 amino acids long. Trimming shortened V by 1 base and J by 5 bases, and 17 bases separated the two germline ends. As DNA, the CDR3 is TGTGCCAGCAGCTTAGGAGGCGGCGGGGGCGGATATGGCTACACCTTC. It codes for CASSLGGGGGGYGYTF.

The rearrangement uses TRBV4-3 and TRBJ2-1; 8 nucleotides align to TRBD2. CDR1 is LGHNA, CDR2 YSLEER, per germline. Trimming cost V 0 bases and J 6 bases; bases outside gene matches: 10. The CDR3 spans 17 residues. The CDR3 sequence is CASSQDLARLAFNEQFF. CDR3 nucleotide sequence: TGCGCCAGCAGCCAAGATTTAGCCCGACTAGCGTTCAATGAGCAGTTCTTC.